The entry that follows covers one T cell receptor beta chain sequence. This sample stems from a study of cytomegalovirus exposure and HLA in healthy donors. The V gene end was trimmed by 7 bases and the J gene end by 5 bases; junction bases not matched to a gene: 9. CDR3 length: 15 amino acids. Germline values: CDR1 MRHNA, CDR2 SNTAGT. Vbeta (60) and Jbeta (13) primers were used in the PCR. Sequencing used immunoSEQ multiplex PCR; TCRdb keeps in-frame clones, though not all of them. In the table there are about 130,000 clones, about 81% of which are singletons. The sequence was obtained from a woman aged 40 to 50 in good health and CMV-seropositive. The sequenced sample was PBMCs. This rearrangement joins TRBV6-4 to TRBJ2-3; 10 positions agree with TRBD2. The CDR3 reads CASTRSSGGGDTQYF. In DNA, the CDR3 is TGTGCCAGCACTAGGTCTAGCGGGGGAGGAGATACGCAGTATTTT.